This T cell receptor (beta chain) appears in the sequencing data of a study of cytomegalovirus exposure and HLA in healthy donors. The CDR3 sequence is 14 residues long. Trimming removed 8 bases at V and 2 bases at J, with 14 bases between. Per the germline V gene, CDR1 is SGHTA and CDR2 is FQGNSA. It was healthy bone marrow donors who served as donors. PCR involved 60 Vbeta and 13 Jbeta primers. Assay used: immunoSEQ multiplex PCR; TCRdb lists only in-frame clones, some missing. The table records more than 90,000 clones, approximately 76% of them present only once. The J gene is TRBJ2-3, the V gene TRBV7-2, with D maybe TRBD2 (6 bases). The origin of this receptor is a man aged 35 to 55 in good health and CMV-seropositive. The sequenced sample consisted of PBMCs. The CDR3 region is CASRSGLNTDTQYF. The CDR3 DNA is TGTGCCAGCCGGAGCGGGCTTAACACAGATACGCAGTATTTT. Full variable domain (outside the CDR3, taken from reference TRBV7-2 and TRBJ2-3): GAGVSQSPSNKVTEKGKDVELRCDPISGHTALYWYRQSLGQGLEFLIYFQGNSAPDKSGLPSDRFSAERTGGSVSTLTIQRTQQEDSAVYLCASRSGLNTDTQYFGPGTRLTVL.